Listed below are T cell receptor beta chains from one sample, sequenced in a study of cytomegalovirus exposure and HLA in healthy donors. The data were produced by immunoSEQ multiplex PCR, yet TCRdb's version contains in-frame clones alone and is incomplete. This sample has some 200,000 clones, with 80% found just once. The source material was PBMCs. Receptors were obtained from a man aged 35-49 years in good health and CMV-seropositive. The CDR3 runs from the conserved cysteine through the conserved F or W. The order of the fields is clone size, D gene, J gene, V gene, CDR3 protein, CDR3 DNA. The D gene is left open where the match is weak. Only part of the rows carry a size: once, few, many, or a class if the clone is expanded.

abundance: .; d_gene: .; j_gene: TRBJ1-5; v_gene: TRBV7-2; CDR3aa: CASSLARHHNQPQHF; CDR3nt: TGTGCCAGCAGCTTAGCGCGACACCACAATCAGCCCCAGCATTTT
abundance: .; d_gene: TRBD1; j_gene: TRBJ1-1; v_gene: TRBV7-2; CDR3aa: CASSRRDRGHTEAFF; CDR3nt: TGTGCCAGCAGCCGCCGGGACAGGGGCCACACTGAAGCTTTCTTT
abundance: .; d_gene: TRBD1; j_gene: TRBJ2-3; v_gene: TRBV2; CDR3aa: CASSVDRGATDTQYF; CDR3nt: TGTGCCAGCAGTGTGGACAGGGGCGCCACAGATACGCAGTATTTT
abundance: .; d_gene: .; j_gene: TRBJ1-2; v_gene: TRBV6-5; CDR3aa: CASSQTDSLNYGYTF; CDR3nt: TGTGCCAGCAGTCAAACCGACAGCCTTAACTATGGCTACACCTTC
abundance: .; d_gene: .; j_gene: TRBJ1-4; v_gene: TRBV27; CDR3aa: CASSSQDNEKLFF; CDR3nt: TGTGCCAGCAGTTCACAGGACAATGAAAAACTGTTTTTT
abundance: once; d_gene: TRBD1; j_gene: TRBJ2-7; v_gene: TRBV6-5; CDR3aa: CASSYSRDRVYEQYF; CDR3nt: TGTGCCAGCAGTTATAGTCGGGACAGGGTCTACGAGCAGTACTTC
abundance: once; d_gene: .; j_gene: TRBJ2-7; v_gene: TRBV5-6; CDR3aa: CASSLASSYEQYF; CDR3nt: TGTGCCAGCAGCTTGGCTAGTAGCTACGAGCAGTACTTC
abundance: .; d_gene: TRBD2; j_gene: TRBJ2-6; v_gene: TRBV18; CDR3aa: CASSSRGAGANVLTF; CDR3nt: TGTGCCAGCTCATCCCGGGGGGCTGGGGCCAACGTCCTGACTTTC
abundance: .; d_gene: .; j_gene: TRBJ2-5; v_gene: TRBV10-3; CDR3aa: CAISEAGGQETQYF; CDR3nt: TGTGCCATCAGTGAGGCAGGGGGGCAAGAGACCCAGTACTTC
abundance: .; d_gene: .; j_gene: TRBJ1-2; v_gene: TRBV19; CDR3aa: CASSPLLPDSRGGYTF; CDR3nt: TGTGCCAGTAGTCCTCTCCTCCCCGACTCCCGAGGCGGCTACACCTTC
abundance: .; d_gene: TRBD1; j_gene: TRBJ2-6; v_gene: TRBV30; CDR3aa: CAWGQGSGANVLTF; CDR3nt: TGTGCCTGGGGACAGGGCTCTGGGGCCAACGTCCTGACTTTC
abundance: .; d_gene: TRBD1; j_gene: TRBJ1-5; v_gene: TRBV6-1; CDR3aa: CASSPGGSFQPQHF; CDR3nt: TGTGCCAGCAGTCCAGGGGGTTCCTTTCAGCCCCAGCATTTT
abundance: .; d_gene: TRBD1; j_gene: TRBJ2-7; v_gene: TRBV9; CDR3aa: CASSVATTGGPYEQYF; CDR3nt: TGTGCCAGCAGCGTAGCTACCACAGGGGGACCCTACGAGCAGTACTTC
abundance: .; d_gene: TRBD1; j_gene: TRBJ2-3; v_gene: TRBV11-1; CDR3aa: CASSLARGQGADTQYF; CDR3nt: TGTGCCAGCAGCTTAGCACGAGGACAGGGCGCAGATACGCAGTATTTT
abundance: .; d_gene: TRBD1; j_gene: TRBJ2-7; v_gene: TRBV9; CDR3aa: CASSVAARGREQYF; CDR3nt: TGTGCCAGCAGCGTAGCGGCCAGGGGGCGTGAGCAGTACTTC
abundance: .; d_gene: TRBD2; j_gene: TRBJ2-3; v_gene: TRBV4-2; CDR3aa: CASSQEAGGRTDTQYF; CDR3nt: TGTGCCAGCAGCCAAGAGGCGGGGGGCCGCACAGATACGCAGTATTTT
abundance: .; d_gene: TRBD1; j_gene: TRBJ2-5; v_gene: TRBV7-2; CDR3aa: CASSLGQGTQETQYF; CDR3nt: TGTGCCAGCAGCCTCGGACAGGGAACGCAAGAGACCCAGTACTTC